A single sample is the source of the 9 T cell receptor beta chains below, sequenced in a study of CD8 T cells in Susac syndrome (dated 2019 in TCRdb). The library came from the immunoSEQ multiplex PCR assay. RNA was extracted using the RNeasy kit, and about 0.45 to 1 ug of the RNA was reverse transcribed with random hexamers. TCRdb reran the public reads through fastp at Q25 and MiXCR, keeping productive beta chains. Each record represents a unique CDR3 protein, reported with the most common genes and DNA among its rows. This sample lists 100,000 to 150,000 distinct CDR3 sequences; over 85% were detected once. Over 0.3% of the sample is held by the ten biggest clonotypes. Sequenced material: CD8+ T cells from PBMCs. The receptors were sampled from a human donor with multiple sclerosis.

The count of this clonotype is one. The rearrangement links TRBV3-1 to TRBJ2-2; D is uncertain. CDR3 length: 15 residues. V was shortened by 5 bases and J by 3 bases, with 13 bases between the two germline ends. Germline V gene sequence: CDR1 LGHDT, CDR2 YNNKEL (reference sequence). Written as DNA, the CDR3 is TGTGCCAGCAGCTACGTTAGGGCCTACACCGGGGAGCTGTTTTTT. Translating gives CASSYVRAYTGELFF. The variable domain in full, with the rest retrieved from reference TRBV3-1 and TRBJ2-2, is DTAVSQTPKYLVTQMGNDKSIKCEQNLGHDTMYWYKQDSKKFLKIMFSYNNKELIINETVPNRFSPKSPDKAHLNLHINSLELGDSAVYFCASSYVRAYTGELFFGEGSRLTVL.

The chain carries TRBV30 and TRBJ2-7; unclear D gene. Germline-derived CDR1 and CDR2 are GTSNPN and SVGIG (reference sequence). V gave up 6 bases and J gave up 2 bases, with 14 bases separating them. The CDR3 runs to 13 residues. The CDR3 DNA reads as TGTGCCTGTCAGGAAATTCAAACCTACGAGCAGTACTTC. Encoded protein: CACQEIQTYEQYF.

This clonotype was counted a single time. The CDR3 coding sequence is TGTGCCAGCATCATCCAGGGGGCCAAGGGTGGCTACACCTTC. Amino acid sequence: CASIIQGAKGGYTF. The chain couples TRBV19 to TRBJ1-2; TRBD1 matches at 8 bases. The CDR3 extends over 14 amino acids. Germline values: CDR1 LNHDA, CDR2 SQIVND (reference sequence). V lost 9 bases to trimming and J lost 7 bases; unmatched junction nucleotides: 13.

The chain links TRBV12-3 or TRBV12-4 to TRBJ2-1; 8 bases are shared with TRBD2. V shed 6 bases, J shed 5 bases, and the junction held 9 bases outside the gene matches. The CDR3 contains 15 residues. CDR3 residues: CASRPLAAPDNEQFF. The CDR3, as DNA: TGTGCCAGCAGGCCACTAGCGGCTCCGGACAATGAGCAGTTCTTC.

The J gene is TRBJ1-2, the V gene TRBV20-1, with a possible D match to TRBD1 (6 bases). V was shortened by 0 bases and J by 5 bases, with 13 bases between the two germline ends. The CDR3 extends over 14 amino acids. Germline V gene data show CDR1 as DFQATT and CDR2 as SNEGSKA (reference sequence). In DNA, the CDR3 is TGCAGTGCTAGAGATCCGTGGACAGCGTATGGCTACACCTTC. It encodes CSARDPWTAYGYTF.

This chain links TRBV6-2 or TRBV6-3 with TRBJ2-1, with a weak D call TRBD1 (5 bases). Trimming removed 4 bases at V and 8 bases at J, with 15 bases between. This CDR3 spans 14 amino acids. Germline lookup yields CDR1 MNHEY and CDR2 SVGEGT. The CDR3 sequence is CASSWGLADYEQFF. Here the CDR3 DNA reads TGTGCCAGCAGTTGGGGCCTGGCAGATTATGAGCAGTTCTTC.

This chain uses TRBV11-1 with TRBJ2-1; TRBD2 matches 11 bases. Germline CDR1 is SGHAT and CDR2 is FQDESV (reference sequence). This CDR3 is 15 amino acids long. V lost 5 bases to trimming and J lost 6 bases; unmatched junction nucleotides: 6. CDR3 in DNA: TGTGCCAGCAGCACCGCTAGCGGGAGGACCAATGAGCAGTTCTTC. Amino acid sequence: CASSTASGRTNEQFF. The whole variable domain, remainder taken from reference TRBV11-1 and TRBJ2-1, is EAEVAQSPRYKITEKSQAVAFWCDPISGHATLYWYRQILGQGPELLVQFQDESVVDDSQLPKDRFSAERLKGVDSTLKIQPAELGDSAMYLCASSTASGRTNEQFFGPGTRLTVL.

This rearrangement joins TRBV6-5 to TRBJ2-1; D is undetermined. This CDR3 region has 16 residues. The V end was cut by 3 bases, the J end by 4 bases, with 16 bases between. Germline V gives CDR1 MNHEY, CDR2 SVGAGI. The CDR3 protein is CASSYGRALDYNEQFF. The CDR3 nucleotides are TGTGCCAGCAGTTATGGGCGAGCGTTGGATTACAATGAGCAGTTCTTC.

The chain employs TRBV12-1 and TRBJ2-3; the tabulated D call, TRBD1, remains unverified against the DNA. TRBV12-1 is annotated as a pseudogene. This CDR3 spans 14 amino acids. CDR3 amino acids: CASIRDRAADTQYF. As DNA, the CDR3 is TGTGCCAGCATTCGGGACAGGGCGGCAGATACGCAGTATTTT.